The present T cell receptor beta chain was sequenced within a study of Graves' ophthalmopathy and Graves' hyperthyroidism. As for the study in general: The authors collected peripheral blood at initial diagnosis, before any treatment.

Hyperthyroidism counted as stable given no ophthalmopathy within 18 months of follow-up. Each hyperthyroidism patient was newly diagnosed, with under 2 months' duration, and aged 18 to 65. V lost 2 bases, J lost 3 bases, and 26 bases lay in between. This CDR3 is built from 19 residues. Germline V gene sequence: CDR1 SGHAT, CDR2 FQNNGV. Amplified material comprised TCR beta CDR3 regions derived from RNA transcripts. First-round RT-PCR used HTBI primers; second-round multiplex PCR followed. In TCRdb, the multiplex PCR reads were re-called with MiXCR into one record per CDR3 protein. The sample yields about 390,000 distinct CDR3 sequences, 15% seen once. As regards this clonotype: Its cognate antigen is unknown.

Study-level results: The majority of expanded thyroid clonotypes above 0.001 frequency also occurred in blood.

The chain uses TRBV11-2 and TRBJ2-7; possible D gene TRBD1, 5 bases. This TCR was recovered from a woman aged 18-30 years with stable Graves' hyperthyroidism. Sequencing input: peripheral blood. The CDR3 protein is CASSLSPRWGRQANYEQYF. CDR3 DNA: TGTGCCAGCAGCTTATCTCCCCGGTGGGGCAGACAAGCTAACTACGAGCAGTACTTC.